This T cell receptor (beta chain) was identified during a study of memory CD4+ T cells and cytomegalovirus serostatus. Overall study: Of the healthy Belgian adults, 9 or 10 were CMV seropositive and 20 to 30 seronegative. Study conclusions and caveats: CD4+ memory repertoires contained about two fifths of the 164 reported CMV TCRbeta sequences.

The repertoire was sequenced with immunoSEQ multiplex PCR; TCRdb's copy has only in-frame clones and lacks some. The sample lists approximately 45,000 clones, 79% occurring once. The sort gate was single viable CD3+CD4+CD8-CD45RO+ cells for memory CD4+ T cells. Serostatus was set by detecting CMV pp150, pp28, p38, p52 IgG. Positive selection with CD4 microbeads enriched total CD4+ T cells. For this clone: Its antigen is currently unknown.

V was trimmed by 0 bases and J by 5 bases, leaving 14 bases between them. Looked up from germline, CDR1 is LNHNV and CDR2 is YYDKDF (reference sequence). The CDR3 is 15 residues long. The chain is built from TRBV15 and TRBJ2-7; D gene ambiguous. The source of this sequence is an adult in good health and CMV-seronegative. The sample taken for sequencing was memory CD4+ T cells from blood. Written as DNA, the CDR3 is TGTGCCACCAGCAGAGATAAGCTTGGGTCCCACGAGCAGTACTTC. It yields the protein CATSRDKLGSHEQYF.